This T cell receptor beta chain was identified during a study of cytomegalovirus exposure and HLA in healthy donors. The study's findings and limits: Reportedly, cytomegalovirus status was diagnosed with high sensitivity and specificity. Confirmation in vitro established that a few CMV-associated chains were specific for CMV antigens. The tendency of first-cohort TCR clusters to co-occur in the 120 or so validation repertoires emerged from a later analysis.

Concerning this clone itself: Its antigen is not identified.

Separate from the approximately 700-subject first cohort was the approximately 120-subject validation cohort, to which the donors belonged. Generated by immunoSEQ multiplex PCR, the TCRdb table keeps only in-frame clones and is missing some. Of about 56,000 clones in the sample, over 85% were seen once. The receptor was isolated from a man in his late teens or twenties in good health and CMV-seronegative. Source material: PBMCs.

In DNA, the CDR3 is TGTGCTAGTGGTTTGGGGACACCCTATGGCTACACCTTC. This encodes CASGLGTPYGYTF. The chain carries TRBV12-5 and TRBJ1-2, with D maybe TRBD1 (5 bases). The CDR3 extends over 13 amino acids. CDR1 and CDR2 from the germline V gene are LGHNT and FRNRAP. Trimming cost V 1 base and J 4 bases, with 7 bases left between them.